Each of the 6 T cell receptor beta chains below was sequenced from the same sample in a study of cytomegalovirus exposure and HLA in healthy donors. Primers for the PCR totalled 60 Vbeta and 13 Jbeta. Generated by immunoSEQ multiplex PCR, the TCRdb table keeps only in-frame clones and is missing some. This table holds nearly 110,000 clones, more than 65% found once. The sample taken for sequencing was PBMCs. The receptors originated from a man aged 25-45 years in good health and CMV-seronegative.

This clone has only a few counts. The chain couples TRBV5-1 to TRBJ1-1; D is undetermined. Germline V lookup: CDR1 SGHRS, CDR2 YFSETQ. The CDR3 is 15 residues long. Deletions cut 3 bases from V and 2 bases from J, with 14 bases between. CDR3 DNA sequence: TGCGCCAGCAGCTCCTTTGCCGGCGGTAACACTGAAGCTTTCTTT. Residues: CASSSFAGGNTEAFF.

V usage is TRBV30 and J usage is TRBJ2-4, with D uncertain. The CDR3 consists of 16 residues. V dropped 0 bases and J dropped 8 bases, with 20 bases sitting between them. CDR1 is GTSNPN and CDR2 is SVGIG in the germline V gene (reference sequence). The CDR3 loop reads CAWSVRGQSRRDIQYF. The CDR3 DNA is TGTGCCTGGAGTGTACGAGGCCAATCTAGACGAGACATTCAGTACTTC.

The rearrangement uses TRBV5-1 and TRBJ2-5, with 7 bases that match TRBD2. V lost 0 bases and J lost 3; bases outside the gene matches: 5. The germline CDR1 and CDR2 sequences are SGHRS and YFSETQ. The CDR3 totals 15 residues. CDR3 protein: CASSLVAGSEETQYF. In nucleotides, the CDR3 is TGCGCCAGCAGCTTGGTAGCGGGTAGTGAAGAGACCCAGTACTTC.

This rearrangement joins TRBV6-6 to TRBJ2-7, with 7 bases aligning to TRBD2. The CDR3 sequence is 14 residues long. V was clipped by 8 bases and J by 0 bases; unmatched bases: 7. CDR1 and CDR2 from the germline V gene are MNHNY and SVGAGI (reference sequence). CDR3 sequence (DNA): TGTGCCAGCCTCTCACGGGAGGTCTCCTACGAGCAGTACTTC. Translated, it gives CASLSREVSYEQYF.

This clone was detected a few times. V is TRBV28 and J is TRBJ2-3; D may be TRBD2 (5 bases). The germline V and J ends were trimmed by 5 bases and 2 bases, with 11 bases remaining between them. The CDR3 loop spans 14 amino acids. CDR1 is MDHEN and CDR2 is SYDVKM in the germline V gene. CDR3 DNA: TGTGCCAGCAGTACCCCAGCGGCCACAGATACGCAGTATTTT. Translation gives CASSTPAATDTQYF.

This chain connects TRBV7-2 to TRBJ2-1; the match to TRBD2 covers 10 bases. Trimming removed 5 bases from V and 3 bases from J; junction bases left unmatched: 4. The CDR3 is made up of 15 amino acids. Germline CDR1 SGHTA, CDR2 FQGNSA. The CDR3 sequence: CASSELAGNYNEQFF. As DNA, the CDR3 is TGTGCCAGCAGCGAACTAGCGGGAAACTACAATGAGCAGTTCTTC.